Presented here are 19 T cell receptor beta chains from one specimen sequenced in a study of cytomegalovirus exposure and HLA in healthy donors. PCR was performed using 60 Vbeta and 13 Jbeta primers. TCRdb keeps only in-frame clones here, not all; method: immunoSEQ multiplex PCR. Of 110,000 to 150,000 clones in the sample, roughly 80% were seen once. Sequenced: PBMCs. All receptors derive from a woman in her fifties or sixties in good health and CMV-seronegative.

The chain recombines TRBV27 with TRBJ2-5; TRBD1 is a possible D gene (7 bases). Trimming stripped 5 bases from V and 5 bases from J, with 18 bases between. The CDR3 loop spans 15 amino acids. The germline CDR1 and CDR2 sequences are MNHEY and SMNVEV (reference sequence). CDR3 protein: CASSQRQGLRETQYF. DNA of the CDR3: TGTGCCAGCAGTCAGAGACAGGGACTGAGGGAGACCCAGTACTTC.

This clone appeared once. The gene calls are TRBV23-1 and TRBJ2-1; D remains unclear. TRBV23-1 carries the ORF label, with uncertain function. Trimming cost V 0 bases and J 3 bases, with 3 bases left between them. This CDR3 spans 13 amino acids. CDR3 nucleotides: TGCGCCAGCAGTCAATCTAGCTACAATGAGCAGTTCTTC. It yields the protein CASSQSSYNEQFF.

The V gene is TRBV25-1, the J gene TRBJ1-6; 7 nucleotides line up with TRBD1. This CDR3 comprises 16 residues. From germline, CDR1 is MGHDK and CDR2 SYGVNS. V trimming: 1 base; J trimming: 5 bases; junction bases outside the gene matches: 5. The CDR3 bases are TGTGCCAGCAGTGAATGGGGCAGGGGGAATAATTCACCCCTCCACTTT. Amino acids: CASSEWGRGNNSPLHF.

This clone appeared a single time. The J gene is TRBJ2-4, the V gene TRBV4-1; D possibly corresponds to TRBD2 (5 bases). CDR3 length: 14 amino acids. Germline V gene data show CDR1 as MGHRA and CDR2 as YSYEKL. Trimming took 4 bases from V and 6 from J, leaving 13 bases between them. The CDR3 loop is CASSPERGINIQYF. The CDR3 region has the DNA TGCGCCAGCAGCCCCGAGAGAGGGATAAACATTCAGTACTTC.

The V call is TRBV6-6, the J call TRBJ2-2, with D possibly matching TRBD2 (5 bases). The ends were cut back, 2 bases at V and 4 bases at J, with 8 bases in the middle. This CDR3 comprises 14 residues. Germline V gene sequence: CDR1 MNHNY, CDR2 SVGAGI (reference sequence). CDR3 in DNA: TGTGCCAGCAGTTACGCGGGTTCCACCGGGGAGCTGTTTTTT. Protein: CASSYAGSTGELFF.

The chain uses TRBV5-1 and TRBJ1-1, with D possibly matching TRBD1 (5 bases). The CDR3 runs 15 residues. Germline CDR1 is SGHRS and CDR2 is YFSETQ. V lost 0 bases and J lost 4, with 13 bases in between. The CDR3 DNA reads TGCGCCAGCAGCTTGGGGGGCTGGTCGGGCACTGAAGCTTTCTTT. It codes for CASSLGGWSGTEAFF.

The chain employs TRBV15 and TRBJ1-1; D remains unclear. Germline V gives CDR1 LNHNV, CDR2 YYDKDF (reference sequence). The V and J ends lost 1 base and 11 bases respectively, with 17 bases between them. This CDR3 has 14 residues. CDR3 bases: TGTGCCACCAGCAGAGGCGGTGGTAACCTTATGGCTTTCTTT. This translates into CATSRGGGNLMAFF.

CDR3 DNA: TGTGCCAGCAGATTTACCGGGACAGCGAACACTGAAGCTTTCTTT. This encodes CASRFTGTANTEAFF. The V call is TRBV7-9, the J call TRBJ1-1, with 7 bases identical to TRBD1. Germline lookup yields CDR1 SEHNR and CDR2 FQNEAQ (reference sequence). The CDR3 consists of 15 residues. Losses at the gene ends were 6 bases for V and 1 base for J; bases not matched to a gene: 8.

The chain has TRBV7-2 and TRBJ2-3; D is unclear. The germline V gene encodes CDR1 SGHTA and CDR2 FQGNSA. The CDR3 loop spans 14 amino acids. The V gene lost 3 bases and the J gene lost 0 bases, with 7 bases spanning the gap. The CDR3 protein is CASSLFLSTDTQYF. CDR3 DNA sequence: TGTGCCAGCAGCTTGTTTCTTAGCACAGATACGCAGTATTTT. The full variable domain, completed using reference TRBV7-2 and TRBJ2-3, is GAGVSQSPSNKVTEKGKDVELRCDPISGHTALYWYRQSLGQGLEFLIYFQGNSAPDKSGLPSDRFSAERTGGSVSTLTIQRTQQEDSAVYLCASSLFLSTDTQYFGPGTRLTVL.

This clone was detected only a few times. The J gene is TRBJ2-1, the V gene TRBV4-2, with D possibly being TRBD2 (6 bases). The CDR3 has 16 amino acids. V shed 6 bases and J shed 5 bases, with 20 bases lying between them. Germline V gene data show CDR1 as LGHNA and CDR2 as YNFKEQ. The CDR3 reads CASSLQVREENNEQFF. CDR3 DNA sequence: TGTGCCAGCAGTTTACAGGTCAGGGAGGAGAACAATGAGCAGTTCTTC.

This chain connects TRBV4-3 to TRBJ1-2; D is undetermined. The CDR3 sequence is 17 residues long. Germline V CDR1 and CDR2: LGHNA, YSLEER. Trimming left V 0 bases short and J 4 bases short, with 18 bases between. CDR3 sequence reads: CASSQDLMGRNGYGYTF. For the CDR3, the DNA is TGCGCCAGCAGCCAAGATCTTATGGGCAGGAATGGCTATGGCTACACCTTC.

Of note for this clone: At one boundary the junction diverges from the germline segment, which might be a read error. The gene calls are TRBV7-9 and TRBJ2-1; 7 positions agree with TRBD2. Germline-derived CDR1 and CDR2 are SEHNR and FQNEAQ (reference sequence). This CDR3 comprises 14 residues. In nucleotides, the CDR3 is TGTTCCAGCAGCTTGGGGGGGTCGGTGAATGAGCAGTTCTTC. As protein: CSSSLGGSVNEQFF.

This sequence joins TRBV6-5 and TRBJ2-2, with D perhaps matching TRBD1 (5 bases). Germline assignment: CDR1 MNHEY and CDR2 SVGAGI. Trimming left V 7 bases short and J 6 bases short, with 15 bases between. The CDR3 spans 14 residues. The CDR3 coding sequence is TGTGCCAGCACTCTATCGTCAGGGTCCGGGGAGCTGTTTTTT. Its protein is CASTLSSGSGELFF.

Only a few counts were recorded for this clone. The rearrangement uses TRBV27 and TRBJ1-1; D perhaps matches TRBD1 (5 bases). V was pared by 6 bases and J by 1 base, with 15 bases between. The CDR3 has 15 residues. CDR1 and CDR2 (germline): MNHEY, SMNVEV (reference sequence). The CDR3, as DNA: TGTGCCAGCAGGGGGGGGACGCAGGCGAACACTGAAGCTTTCTTT. It yields the protein CASRGGTQANTEAFF.

The gene calls are TRBV30 and TRBJ2-7; no reliable D call. The CDR3 sequence is 13 residues long. CDR1 is GTSNPN and CDR2 is SVGIG in the germline V gene (reference sequence). V gave up 5 bases and J gave up 0 bases, with 11 bases separating them. The CDR3 protein is CAWGRGGSYEQYF. CDR3 in DNA: TGTGCCTGGGGCCGAGGCGGCTCCTACGAGCAGTACTTC.

The table lists this clone with a few counts. V and J are TRBV7-9 and TRBJ2-7; D remains ambiguous. The length of the CDR3 is 12 residues. V shed 5 bases and J shed 5 bases, with 10 bases lying between them. Germline CDR1 SEHNR, CDR2 FQNEAQ (reference sequence). CDR3 protein: CASSRVFNEQYF. CDR3 nucleotide sequence: TGTGCCAGCAGCCGGGTTTTCAACGAGCAGTACTTC. Based on the CDR3 plus reference TRBV7-9 and TRBJ2-7, the full variable domain is DTGVSQNPRHKITKRGQNVTFRCDPISEHNRLYWYRQTLGQGPEFLTYFQNEAQLEKSRLLSDRFSAERPKGSFSTLEIQRTEQGDSAMYLCASSRVFNEQYFGPGTRLTVT.

CDR3 loop: CASSMLATYGYTF. In DNA, the CDR3 is TGTGCCAGTAGTATGCTAGCGACCTATGGCTACACCTTC. The chain links TRBV19 to TRBJ1-2, with unresolved D. V was pared by 3 bases and J by 4 bases, with 9 bases between. Germline values: CDR1 LNHDA, CDR2 SQIVND (reference sequence). The CDR3 has 13 residues.

This clone has a handful of counts. The chain links TRBV11-2 to TRBJ2-1; weak D call: TRBD2 (6 bases). The CDR3 contains 15 residues. V lost 3 bases and J lost 5, with 14 bases in between. Per the germline V gene, CDR1 is SGHAT and CDR2 is FQNNGV. The CDR3 loop is CASSFNGGADNEQFF. CDR3 DNA sequence: TGTGCCAGCAGCTTTAACGGCGGGGCTGACAATGAGCAGTTCTTC.

J is TRBJ1-1 and V is TRBV5-4; 9 nucleotides agree with TRBD1. Germline-derived CDR1 and CDR2 are SGHNT and YYREEE (reference sequence). V shed 0 bases, J shed 4 bases, and the junction held 10 bases outside the gene matches. The length of the CDR3 is 17 residues. The CDR3 is CASSLGRTGEGGTEAFF. CDR3 DNA sequence: TGTGCCAGCAGCTTGGGGCGGACAGGGGAGGGAGGCACTGAAGCTTTCTTT. Supplemented by reference TRBV5-4 and TRBJ1-1, the full variable domain reads ETGVTQSPTHLIKTRGQQVTLRCSSQSGHNTVSWYQQALGQGPQFIFQYYREEENGRGNFPPRFSGLQFPNYSSELNVNALELDDSALYLCASSLGRTGEGGTEAFFGQGTRLTVV.